This T cell receptor beta chain was sequenced during a study of identical twins. The study, taken as a whole, reports: Alpha sequences out of frame and shared by twins had excess low generation probability. Where beta out-of-frame sequences were concerned, excess twin sharing was weaker.

It was template switching that added a universal primer site, and there were unique molecular identifiers on the cDNA. A single record per CDR3 protein comes from TCRdb applying MiXCR to the 5' RACE reads. The sample contains roughly 240,000 distinct CDR3 sequences, approximately 7% of which appear only once. Trimming removed 0 bases from V and 5 bases from J, with 7 bases in between. This CDR3 region has 14 residues. Looked up from germline, CDR1 is LNHNV and CDR2 is YYDKDF (reference sequence). On this clonotype itself: Antigen unknown.

The same specimen was also included in a second study, on yellow fever vaccine responses in identical twins.

The gene calls are TRBV15 and TRBJ2-2; D not resolved. This TCR derives from a woman between 18 and 29 years old in good health. The sample consisted of memory (CD45RO+) T cells sorted from blood. In DNA form, the CDR3 reads TGTGCCACCAGCAGAGACCTTCTGACCGGGGAGCTGTTTTTT. As protein: CATSRDLLTGELFF.